The text below deals with one T cell receptor beta chain. The antigen is unknown. This record comes from a study of T cells after yellow fever vaccination. Notes on the study in general: The secondary response was weaker, and its peak arrived faster, on day 5 versus 15.

Making TCR cDNA involved 5'RACE template switching, which added UMIs and a universal primer site. TCRdb ran MiXCR on the 5' RACE reads and lists one entry per CDR3 protein. The sample lists 450,000 to 550,000 distinct CDR3 sequences, 21% occurring once. Germline assignment: CDR1 SQVTM and CDR2 ANQGSEA. The CDR3 covers 10 residues. Trimming left V 0 bases short and J 8 bases short, with 2 bases between. The chain carries TRBV29-1 and TRBJ2-1; D unclear. Specimen: PBMCs, collected less than 25 days after the first yellow fever vaccination. The receptor's source is a man between 18 and 29 years old who received the YFV17D yellow fever vaccine. The CDR3 DNA follows: TGCAGCGTTGAAGAACATGAGCAGTTCTTC. Its protein is CSVEEHEQFF.